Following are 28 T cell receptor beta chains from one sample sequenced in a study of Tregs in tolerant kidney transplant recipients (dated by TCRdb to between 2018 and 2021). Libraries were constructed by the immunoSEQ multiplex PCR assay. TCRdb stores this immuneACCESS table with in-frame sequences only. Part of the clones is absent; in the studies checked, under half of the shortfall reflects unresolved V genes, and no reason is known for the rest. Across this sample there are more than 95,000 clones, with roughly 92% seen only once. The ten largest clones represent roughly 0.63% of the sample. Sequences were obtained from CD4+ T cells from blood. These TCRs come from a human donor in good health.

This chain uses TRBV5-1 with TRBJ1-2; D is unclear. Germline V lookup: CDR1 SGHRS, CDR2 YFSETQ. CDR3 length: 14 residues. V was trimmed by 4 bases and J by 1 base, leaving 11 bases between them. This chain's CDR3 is CASSLDGGNYGYTF. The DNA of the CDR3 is TGCGCCAGCAGCCTCGACGGAGGTAACTATGGCTACACCTTC.

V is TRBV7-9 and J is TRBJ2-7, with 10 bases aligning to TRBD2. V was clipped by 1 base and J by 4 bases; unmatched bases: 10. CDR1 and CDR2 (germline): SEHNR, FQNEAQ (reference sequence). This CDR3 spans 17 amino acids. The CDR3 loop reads CASSLGTKRGGAYEQYF. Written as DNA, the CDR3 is TGTGCCAGCAGCTTAGGGACGAAGCGGGGGGGCGCATACGAGCAGTACTTC. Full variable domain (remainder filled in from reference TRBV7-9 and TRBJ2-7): DTGVSQNPRHKITKRGQNVTFRCDPISEHNRLYWYRQTLGQGPEFLTYFQNEAQLEKSRLLSDRFSAERPKGSFSTLEIQRTEQGDSAMYLCASSLGTKRGGAYEQYFGPGTRLTVT.

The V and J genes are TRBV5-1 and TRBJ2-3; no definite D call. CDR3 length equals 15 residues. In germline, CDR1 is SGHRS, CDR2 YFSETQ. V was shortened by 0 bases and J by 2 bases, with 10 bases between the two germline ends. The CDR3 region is CASSLADVSTDTQYF. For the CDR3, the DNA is TGCGCCAGCAGCTTGGCGGACGTCTCCACAGATACGCAGTATTTT.

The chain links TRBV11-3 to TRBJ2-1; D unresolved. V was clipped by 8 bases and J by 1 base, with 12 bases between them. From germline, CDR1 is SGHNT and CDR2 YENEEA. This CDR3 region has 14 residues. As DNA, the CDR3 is TGTGCCAGCTCCATGGGTGCATCCTACAATGAGCAGTTCTTC. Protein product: CASSMGASYNEQFF.

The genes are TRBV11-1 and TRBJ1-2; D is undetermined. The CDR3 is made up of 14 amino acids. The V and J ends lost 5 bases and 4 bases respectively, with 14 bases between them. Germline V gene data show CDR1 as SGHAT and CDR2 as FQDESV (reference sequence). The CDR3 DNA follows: TGTGCCAGCAGCCCCGGACCCGGAGTCTATGGCTACACCTTC. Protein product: CASSPGPGVYGYTF.

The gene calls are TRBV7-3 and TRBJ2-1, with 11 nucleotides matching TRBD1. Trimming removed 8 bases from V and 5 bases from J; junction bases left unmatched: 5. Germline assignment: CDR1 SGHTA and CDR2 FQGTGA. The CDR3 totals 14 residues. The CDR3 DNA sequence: TGTGCCAGCGGGGACAGGGGGTTTGACAATGAGCAGTTCTTC. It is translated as CASGDRGFDNEQFF.

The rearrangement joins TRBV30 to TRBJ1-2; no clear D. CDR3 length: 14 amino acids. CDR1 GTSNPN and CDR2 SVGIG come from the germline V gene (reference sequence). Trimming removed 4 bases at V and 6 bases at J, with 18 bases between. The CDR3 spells CAWTVGLAGNGYTF. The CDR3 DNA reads TGTGCCTGGACCGTCGGGCTTGCGGGGAATGGCTACACCTTC.

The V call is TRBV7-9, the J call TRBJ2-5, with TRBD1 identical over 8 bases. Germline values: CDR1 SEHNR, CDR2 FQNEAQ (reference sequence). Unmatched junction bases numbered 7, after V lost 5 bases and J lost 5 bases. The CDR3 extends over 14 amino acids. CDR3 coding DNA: TGTGCCAGCAGCCTCAGGGGGCGCGAGGAGACCCAGTACTTC. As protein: CASSLRGREETQYF.

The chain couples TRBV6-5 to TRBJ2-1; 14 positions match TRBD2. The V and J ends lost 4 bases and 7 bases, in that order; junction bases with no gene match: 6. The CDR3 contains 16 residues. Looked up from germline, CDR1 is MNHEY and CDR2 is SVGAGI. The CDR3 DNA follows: TGTGCCAGCAGTTTCCGGACTAGCGGGAGGAGGAATGAGCAGTTCTTC. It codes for CASSFRTSGRRNEQFF.

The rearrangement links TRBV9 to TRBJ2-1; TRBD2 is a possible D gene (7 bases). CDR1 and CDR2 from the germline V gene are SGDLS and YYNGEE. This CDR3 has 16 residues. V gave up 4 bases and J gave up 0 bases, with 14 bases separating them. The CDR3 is CASSPTAGASYNEQFF. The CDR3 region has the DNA TGTGCCAGCAGCCCCACCGCGGGGGCCTCCTACAATGAGCAGTTCTTC.

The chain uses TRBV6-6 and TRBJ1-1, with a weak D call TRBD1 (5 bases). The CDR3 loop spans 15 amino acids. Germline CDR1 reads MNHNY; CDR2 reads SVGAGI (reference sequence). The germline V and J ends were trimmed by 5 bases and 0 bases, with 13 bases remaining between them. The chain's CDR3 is CASSTPGTVNTEAFF. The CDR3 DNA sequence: TGTGCCAGCAGTACACCCGGGACTGTGAACACTGAAGCTTTCTTT.

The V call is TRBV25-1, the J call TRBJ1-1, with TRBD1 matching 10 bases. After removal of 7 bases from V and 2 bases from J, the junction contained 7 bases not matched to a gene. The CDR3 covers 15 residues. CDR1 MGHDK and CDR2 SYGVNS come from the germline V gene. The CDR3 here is CASNRQGARNTEAFF. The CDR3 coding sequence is TGTGCCAGCAATAGACAGGGGGCTCGAAACACTGAAGCTTTCTTT. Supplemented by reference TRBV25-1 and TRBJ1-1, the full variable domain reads EADIYQTPRYLVIGTGKKITLECSQTMGHDKMYWYQQDPGMELHLIHYSYGVNSTEKGDLSSESTVSRIRTEHFPLTLESARPSHTSQYLCASNRQGARNTEAFFGQGTRLTVV.

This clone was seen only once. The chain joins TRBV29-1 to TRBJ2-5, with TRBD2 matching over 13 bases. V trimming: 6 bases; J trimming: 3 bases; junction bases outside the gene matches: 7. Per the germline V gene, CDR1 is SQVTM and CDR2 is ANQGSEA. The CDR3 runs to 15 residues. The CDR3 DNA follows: TGCAGCGTCACGTTCGGACTAGCGGGAGAAGAGACCCAGTACTTC. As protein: CSVTFGLAGEETQYF.

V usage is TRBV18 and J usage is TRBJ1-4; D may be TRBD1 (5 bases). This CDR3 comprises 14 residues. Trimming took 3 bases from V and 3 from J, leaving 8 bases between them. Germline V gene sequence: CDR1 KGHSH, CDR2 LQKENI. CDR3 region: CASSPGTANEKLFF. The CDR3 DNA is TGTGCCAGCTCACCCGGGACGGCTAATGAAAAACTGTTTTTT.

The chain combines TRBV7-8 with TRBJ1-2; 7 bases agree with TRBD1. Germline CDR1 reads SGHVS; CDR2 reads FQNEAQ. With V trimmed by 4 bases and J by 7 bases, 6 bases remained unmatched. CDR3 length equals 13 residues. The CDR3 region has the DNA TGTGCCAGCAGCTCGACAGGGTTGACTGGCTACACCTTC. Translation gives CASSSTGLTGYTF.

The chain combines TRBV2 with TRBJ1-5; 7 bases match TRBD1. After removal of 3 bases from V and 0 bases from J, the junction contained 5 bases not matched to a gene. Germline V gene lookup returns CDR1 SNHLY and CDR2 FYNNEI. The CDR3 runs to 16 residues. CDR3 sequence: CASSEGRGYSNQPQHF. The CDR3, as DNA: TGTGCCAGCAGTGAGGGCAGGGGGTATAGCAATCAGCCCCAGCATTTT.

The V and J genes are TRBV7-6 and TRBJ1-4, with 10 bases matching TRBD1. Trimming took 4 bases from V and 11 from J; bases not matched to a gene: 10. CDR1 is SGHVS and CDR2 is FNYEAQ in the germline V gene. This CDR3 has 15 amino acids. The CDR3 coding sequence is TGTGCCAGCAGCTCCGACAGGGGGCGCATGGTGAAACTGTTTTTT. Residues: CASSSDRGRMVKLFF.

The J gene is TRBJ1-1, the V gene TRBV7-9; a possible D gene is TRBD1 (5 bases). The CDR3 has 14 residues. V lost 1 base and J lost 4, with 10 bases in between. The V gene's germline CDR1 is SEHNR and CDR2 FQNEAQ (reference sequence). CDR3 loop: CASSLGGGLTEAFF. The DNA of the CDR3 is TGTGCCAGCAGCTTAGGTGGGGGTCTCACTGAAGCTTTCTTT.

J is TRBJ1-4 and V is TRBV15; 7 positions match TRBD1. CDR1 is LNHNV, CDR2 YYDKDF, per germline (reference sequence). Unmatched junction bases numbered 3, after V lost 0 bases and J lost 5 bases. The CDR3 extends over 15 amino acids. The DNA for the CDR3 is TGTGCCACCAGCAGAGATCGGACAGGAAATGAAAAACTGTTTTTT. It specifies CATSRDRTGNEKLFF. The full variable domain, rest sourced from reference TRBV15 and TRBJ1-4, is DAMVIQNPRYQVTQFGKPVTLSCSQTLNHNVMYWYQQKSSQAPKLLFHYYDKDFNNEADTPDNFQSRRPNTSFCFLDIRSPGLGDTAMYLCATSRDRTGNEKLFFGSGTQLSVL.

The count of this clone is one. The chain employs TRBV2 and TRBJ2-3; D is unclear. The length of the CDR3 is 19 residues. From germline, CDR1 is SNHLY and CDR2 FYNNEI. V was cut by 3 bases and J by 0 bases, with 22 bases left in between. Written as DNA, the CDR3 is TGTGCCAGCAGTGACCCAACCGCCGGCGACTCCCCTAGCACAGATACGCAGTATTTT. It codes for CASSDPTAGDSPSTDTQYF.

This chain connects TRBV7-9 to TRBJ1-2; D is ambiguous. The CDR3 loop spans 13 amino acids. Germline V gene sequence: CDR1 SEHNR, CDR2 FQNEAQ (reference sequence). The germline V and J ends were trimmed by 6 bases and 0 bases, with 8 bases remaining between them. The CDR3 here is CASSSGANYGYTF. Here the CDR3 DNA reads TGTGCCAGCAGTAGCGGAGCTAACTATGGCTACACCTTC.

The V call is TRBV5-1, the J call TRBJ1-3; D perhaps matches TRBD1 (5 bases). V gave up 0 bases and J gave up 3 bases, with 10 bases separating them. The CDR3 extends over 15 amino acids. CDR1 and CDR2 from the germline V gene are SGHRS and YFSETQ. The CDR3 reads CASSLGTGRGNTIYF. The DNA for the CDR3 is TGCGCCAGCAGCTTGGGTACGGGGCGTGGAAACACCATATATTTT.

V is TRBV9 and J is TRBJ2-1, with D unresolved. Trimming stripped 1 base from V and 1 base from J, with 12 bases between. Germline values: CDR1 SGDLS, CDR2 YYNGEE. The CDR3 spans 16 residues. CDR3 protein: CASSVQVGRSYNEQFF. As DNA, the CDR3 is TGTGCCAGCAGCGTACAGGTCGGCCGTTCCTACAATGAGCAGTTCTTC.

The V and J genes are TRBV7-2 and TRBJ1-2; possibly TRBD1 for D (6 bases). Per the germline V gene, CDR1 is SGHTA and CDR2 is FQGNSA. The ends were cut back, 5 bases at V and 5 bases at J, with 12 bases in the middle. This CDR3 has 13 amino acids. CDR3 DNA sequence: TGTGCCAGCAGCGTAGGGGGGAGGTATGGCTACACCTTC. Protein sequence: CASSVGGRYGYTF.

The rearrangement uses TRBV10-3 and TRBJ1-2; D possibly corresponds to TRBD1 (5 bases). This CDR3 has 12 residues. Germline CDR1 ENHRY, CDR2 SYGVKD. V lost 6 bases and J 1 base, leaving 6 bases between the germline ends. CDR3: CAIRGLNYGYTF. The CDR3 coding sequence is TGTGCCATCAGGGGGCTTAACTATGGCTACACCTTC.

For the CDR3, the DNA is TGTGCCAGCAATCCAGGGGGCCCGTGTTACGAGCAGTACTTC. Amino acids: CASNPGGPCYEQYF. This chain links TRBV6-4 with TRBJ2-7; 8 bases align to TRBD1. CDR3 length: 14 residues. V gave up 7 bases and J gave up 4 bases; unmatched junction bases: 9. CDR1 and CDR2 from the germline V gene are MRHNA and SNTAGT.

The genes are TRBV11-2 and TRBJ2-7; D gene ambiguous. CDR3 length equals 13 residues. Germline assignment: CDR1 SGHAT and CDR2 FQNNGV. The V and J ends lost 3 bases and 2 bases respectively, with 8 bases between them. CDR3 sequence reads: CASSFISTYEQYF. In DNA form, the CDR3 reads TGTGCCAGCAGCTTTATCTCCACCTACGAGCAGTACTTC. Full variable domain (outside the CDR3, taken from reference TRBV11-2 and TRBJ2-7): EAGVAQSPRYKIIEKRQSVAFWCNPISGHATLYWYQQILGQGPKLLIQFQNNGVVDDSQLPKDRFSAERLKGVDSTLKIQPAKLEDSAVYLCASSFISTYEQYFGPGTRLTVT.

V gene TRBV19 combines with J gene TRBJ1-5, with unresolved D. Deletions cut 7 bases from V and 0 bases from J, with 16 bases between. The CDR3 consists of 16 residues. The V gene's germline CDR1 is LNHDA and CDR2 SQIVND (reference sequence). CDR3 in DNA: TGTGCCAGTACCGGACCTAACCTCTATAGCAATCAGCCCCAGCATTTT. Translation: CASTGPNLYSNQPQHF.